The 2 T cell receptor beta chains reported below all come from one sample, sequenced in a study of blood T cell repertoires in COVID-19. Here immunoSEQ multiplex PCR was the method, and the copy in TCRdb shows in-frame clones only, minus some. The sample has about 200,000 clones, 90% to 95% seen once. Sequenced input: peripheral blood. The source is a man aged 25-45 years with COVID-19, enrolled during active disease.

The V gene is TRBV9, the J gene TRBJ1-1, with 9 bases fitting TRBD1. The length of the CDR3 is 14 residues. Germline lookup yields CDR1 SGDLS and CDR2 YYNGEE. Trimming cost V 3 bases and J 5 bases; bases outside gene matches: 5. The DNA of the CDR3 is TGTGCCAGCAGCGGGGGACAGGGAGAGACTGAAGCTTTCTTT. As protein: CASSGGQGETEAFF. Together with reference TRBV9 and TRBJ1-1, the CDR3 gives the full variable domain: DSGVTQTPKHLITATGQRVTLRCSPRSGDLSVYWYQQSLDQGLQFLIQYYNGEERAKGNILERFSAQQFPDLHSELNLSSLELGDSALYFCASSGGQGETEAFFGQGTRLTVV.

The chain combines TRBV5-1 with TRBJ1-4; no clear D gene. Germline CDR1 and CDR2: SGHRS and YFSETQ. Trimming pared 0 bases from V and 8 bases from J, leaving 14 bases between. This CDR3 has 15 amino acids. For the CDR3, the DNA is TGCGCCAGCAGCTTGGAGCAGGCAGCCTCCGAAAAACTGTTTTTT. Its protein product is CASSLEQAASEKLFF.